A selection of T cell receptor beta chains follows, all from one sample in a study of regulatory T cells in long-lasting Graves disease. A single record per CDR3 protein comes from TCRdb applying MiXCR to the multiplex PCR reads. The data hold about 290,000 distinct CDR3 sequences, with around 23% observed a single time. Sequencing was performed on peripheral blood mononuclear cells (PBMCs), taken when the disease was refractory, from a patient treated with antithyroid drugs. All receptors come from a female donor with Graves disease. CDR3s leave out the opening cysteine and the closing phenylalanine or tryptophan. For some rows the clone size is stated as once, few or many, or as a class when expanded; others skip it.

clone size	V gene	CDR3 length	J gene	CDR3 protein
-	TRBV4-2	13	TRBJ2-5	ASSQAGGPLLAQY
many	TRBV2	14	TRBJ1-1	ASSSSIRGMNTEAF
many	TRBV7-2	15	TRBJ2-7	ASSLTHWGGEYYEQY
few	TRBV20-1	11	TRBJ2-5	SARVAGIETQY
many	TRBV24-1	14	TRBJ2-5	ATSDTSGSPKETQY
many	TRBV15	13	TRBJ2-2	ATSRDLWNTGELF
many	TRBV28	13	TRBJ1-5	ASSKSGTGNQPQH
-	TRBV29-1	11	TRBJ2-3	SVRLAGTDTQY
many	TRBV12-3/TRBV12-4	12	TRBJ1-4	ASTNFGVGEKLF
-	TRBV20-1	12	TRBJ1-2	SAPSLGRYYGYT
many	TRBV28	15	TRBJ1-5	ASSTTGEGYSNQPQH
-	TRBV6-5	16	TRBJ2-6	ASSYPPFSDSGANVLT
few	TRBV5-1	13	TRBJ2-7	ASSLGDRISYEQY
many	TRBV6-1	14	TRBJ1-6	ASSRRTGFYNSPLH
few	TRBV18	12	TRBJ2-5	ASSARQGLETQY
-	TRBV12-3/TRBV12-4	13	TRBJ1-4	ASSLSGQGDEKLF
few	TRBV3-1	13	TRBJ2-5	ASSQDTGSQETQY
-	TRBV19	12	TRBJ2-1	ASSIAGGPSEQF
many	TRBV27	13	TRBJ1-1	ASSLRGLGITEAF
many	TRBV3-1	15	TRBJ1-2	ASSPLTKGLPTYGYT
few	TRBV4-1	14	TRBJ2-5	ASSQGTGAGGETQY
many	TRBV28	12	TRBJ2-7	ASSFSGIAYEQY
-	TRBV7-9	16	TRBJ2-7	ASSLVSEGVAVAYEQY
few	TRBV10-3	11	TRBJ2-5	AISGEGQETQY
many	TRBV7-2	13	TRBJ1-1	ASSLVMERGTEAF
many	TRBV6-2/TRBV6-3	14	TRBJ1-2	ASSYRRTAFDYGYT
-	TRBV19	14	TRBJ2-7	ASTKGNRAEGDEQY
-	TRBV27	13	TRBJ2-2	ASSFGTRGTGELF
few	TRBV2	12	TRBJ1-1	ASSVTTGGSGAF
many	TRBV3-1	11	TRBJ1-1	ASSSTRNTEAF
-	TRBV20-1	12	TRBJ2-7	SAIPSVQAYEQY
-	TRBV6-1	14	TRBJ2-7	ASSPPRTSGTYEQY
-	TRBV4-1	12	TRBJ2-7	ASSQVSRGYEQY
many	TRBV6-2/TRBV6-3	13	TRBJ1-5	ASSGSWAVNQPQH
few	TRBV18	12	TRBJ2-1	ASSPSGTQNEQF
few	TRBV6-1	12	TRBJ1-1	ASSALQRNIEAF
many	TRBV28	14	TRBJ1-2	ASRVVTGTGAYGYT
-	TRBV29-1	12	TRBJ2-7	SVREQGSFYEQY
-	TRBV30	13	TRBJ2-5	AWSVEREGGETQY
many	TRBV12-3/TRBV12-4	13	TRBJ2-7	ASSYRDRGRGEQY
few	TRBV5-1	13	TRBJ2-2	ASSQGGRQAGELF